The entry below gives a single T cell receptor (beta chain) sequence along with its context. The CDR3 is made up of 15 amino acids. Germline V gene sequence: CDR1 LNHNV, CDR2 YYDKDF (reference sequence). The V and J ends lost 5 bases and 5 bases respectively, with 15 bases between them. TCRdb ran MiXCR on the RT-PCR reads and lists one entry per CDR3 protein. Among more than 550,000 distinct CDR3 sequences, about 14% were seen once, and the ten largest hold about 3.6%. This rearrangement joins TRBV15 to TRBJ1-4, with D unresolved. The sample comprised memory CD4+ T cells from blood. The TCR was taken from a female donor in good health, serving as a healthy control. The CDR3 reads CATSRKRTENEKLFF. CDR3 in DNA: TGTGCCACCAGCCGAAAGAGGACGGAGAATGAAAAACTGTTTTTT.